These 17 T cell receptor beta chains share one sample of origin, sequenced in a study of identical twins. TCRdb re-called the 5' RACE reads with MiXCR, one entry per CDR3 protein. The table includes 500,000 or so distinct CDR3 sequences, roughly an eighth detected once. The sample was also reused in another study, on yellow fever vaccine responses in identical twins.

The specimen was CD4+ T cells sorted from blood. These receptors were taken from a woman between 18 and 30 years old in good health.

The genes are TRBV27 and TRBJ2-7; 9 nucleotides align to TRBD1. Trimming at V came to 4 bases and at J to 5 bases, leaving 9 bases not matched to a gene. This CDR3 is 15 amino acids long. The germline V gene encodes CDR1 MNHEY and CDR2 SMNVEV (reference sequence). The CDR3 coding sequence is TGTGCCAGCAGTTCGCCTGGGACAGGGAACCACGAGCAGTACTTC. Amino acid sequence: CASSSPGTGNHEQYF.

This chain uses TRBV10-3 with TRBJ2-7; a weak D match, TRBD1 (5 bases). Per germline, CDR1 ENHRY and CDR2 SYGVKD. The germline V and J ends were trimmed by 5 bases and 12 bases, with 17 bases remaining between them. This CDR3 region has 12 residues. The CDR3 region has the DNA TGTGCCATCAGTCTTGCGCCGACAGATACGTACTTC. Translated: CAISLAPTDTYF.

This clonotype occurred a few times. Here the CDR3 reads CASSTTLRAQYF. In nucleotides, the CDR3 is TGTGCCAGCAGTACCACCTTGCGCGCGCAGTATTTT. This chain links TRBV6-2 or TRBV6-3 with TRBJ2-3; D unresolved. Germline CDR1 reads MNHEY; CDR2 reads SVGEGT. Trimming took off 5 bases at V and 10 bases at J, with 13 bases between the two ends. The CDR3 is 12 amino acids.

The rearrangement joins TRBV15 to TRBJ2-4, with D possibly matching TRBD1 (5 bases). Trimming took 1 base from V and 15 from J, leaving 19 bases between them. Germline loops: CDR1 LNHNV, CDR2 YYDKDF (reference sequence). CDR3 size: 14 residues. CDR3 in DNA: TGTGCCACCAGCAGAGTTCCCGCATCAGGGCTTCGGTACTTC. Residues: CATSRVPASGLRYF.

This clonotype was counted a few times. The chain employs TRBV6-2 or TRBV6-3 and TRBJ2-4, with 10 bases identical to TRBD2. Looked up from germline, CDR1 is MNHEY and CDR2 is SVGEGT. This CDR3 has 14 residues. Trimming removed 3 bases from V and 8 bases from J; junction bases left unmatched: 4. The DNA of the CDR3 is TGTGCCAGCAGTTATCTAGCGGGAGTTGACATTCAGTACTTC. Translation: CASSYLAGVDIQYF.

This clonotype was observed at least ten times. The V gene is TRBV3-1, the J gene TRBJ2-5; 7 positions agree with TRBD1. The CDR3 consists of 12 residues. Germline loops: CDR1 LGHDT, CDR2 YNNKEL (reference sequence). Trimming removed 6 bases from V and 4 bases from J; junction bases left unmatched: 2. CDR3 protein: CASSRQGETQYF. The CDR3 region has the DNA TGTGCCAGCAGTCGACAGGGAGAGACCCAGTACTTC.

J is TRBJ1-5 and V is TRBV28; 9 bases agree with TRBD1. Germline V gene lookup returns CDR1 MDHEN and CDR2 SYDVKM. The V and J ends lost 5 bases and 2 bases, in that order; junction bases with no gene match: 10. This CDR3 has 17 amino acids. CDR3 residues: CASSPPDRGTRNQPQHF. The DNA for the CDR3 is TGTGCCAGCAGTCCCCCTGACAGGGGGACTCGCAATCAGCCCCAGCATTTT.

This clonotype was found a few times. The chain employs TRBV12-3 or TRBV12-4 and TRBJ2-2; TRBD1 matches 7 bases. The CDR3 is 14 amino acids. Trimming took 11 bases from V and 3 from J; bases not matched to a gene: 9. CDR3 amino acids: CAAYSTGDTGELFF. The CDR3 region has the DNA TGTGCCGCATATTCAACAGGGGACACCGGGGAGCTGTTTTTT.

The chain uses TRBV6-2 or TRBV6-3 and TRBJ2-6; no reliable D call. Germline CDR1 reads MNHEY; CDR2 reads SVGEGT. This CDR3 contains 13 residues. With 6 bases removed from V and 2 bases from J, the gap between germline ends came to 5 bases. CDR3 sequence reads: CASRYPGANVLTF. The CDR3 nucleotides are TGTGCCAGCAGATATCCTGGGGCCAACGTCCTGACTTTC.

The chain combines TRBV12-5 with TRBJ2-2, with TRBD1 matching 10 bases. This CDR3 spans 16 amino acids. Trimming removed 3 bases from V and 4 bases from J; junction bases left unmatched: 5. Germline V gene sequence: CDR1 LGHNT, CDR2 FRNRAP. This chain's CDR3 is CASGLATGGGTGELFF. In DNA form, the CDR3 reads TGTGCTAGTGGTTTAGCGACAGGGGGCGGCACCGGGGAGCTGTTTTTT.

This clonotype was observed a few times. DNA of the CDR3: TGCAGTGCTAGAGTGGGCGGAAACACCGGGGAGCTGTTTTTT. Protein sequence: CSARVGGNTGELFF. The chain is built from TRBV20-1 and TRBJ2-2; D not resolved. V dropped 1 base and J dropped 2 bases, with 8 bases sitting between them. This CDR3 comprises 14 residues. Germline lookup yields CDR1 DFQATT and CDR2 SNEGSKA (reference sequence).

The V gene is TRBV7-9, the J gene TRBJ1-2; perhaps TRBD1 as D (5 bases). The CDR3 consists of 15 residues. With 8 bases removed from V and 4 bases from J, the gap between germline ends came to 20 bases. In germline, CDR1 is SEHNR, CDR2 FQNEAQ (reference sequence). The CDR3 spells CASGQSGTTIYGYTF. CDR3 bases: TGTGCCAGCGGCCAATCCGGGACTACAATCTATGGCTACACCTTC.

This clonotype showed up just a few times. The rearrangement uses TRBV20-1 and TRBJ1-4; possible D gene TRBD1, 6 bases. V dropped 5 bases and J dropped 4 bases, with 11 bases sitting between them. The germline gives CDR1 DFQATT, CDR2 SNEGSKA (reference sequence). This CDR3 contains 13 residues. CDR3 protein: CSAVQGFNEKLFF. CDR3 nucleotide sequence: TGCAGTGCTGTACAGGGTTTTAATGAAAAACTGTTTTTT.

The chain combines TRBV6-5 with TRBJ2-5, with 7 bases that match TRBD1. The germline gives CDR1 MNHEY, CDR2 SVGAGI. CDR3 length: 14 residues. With V trimmed by 2 bases and J by 2 bases, 2 bases remained unmatched. The CDR3 coding sequence is TGTGCCAGCAGTTACAAGGGACAGCAAGAGACCCAGTACTTC. Protein product: CASSYKGQQETQYF.

The sample holds many counts of this clonotype. The rearrangement links TRBV20-1 to TRBJ2-1; 8 bases map to TRBD2. Trimming removed 1 base from V and 12 bases from J; junction bases left unmatched: 5. The length of the CDR3 is 12 residues. Germline CDR1 reads DFQATT; CDR2 reads SNEGSKA (reference sequence). CDR3 bases: TGCAGTGCTAGAGCGACTAGCGCACTGCAGTTCTTC. This sequence encodes CSARATSALQFF.

This clonotype occurred a few times. The chain joins TRBV12-3 or TRBV12-4 to TRBJ1-5; no clear D. Trimming removed 2 bases from V and 9 bases from J, with 14 bases in between. The CDR3 spans 14 residues. The CDR3 here is CASSLRASGRPQHF. The CDR3 DNA reads as TGTGCCAGCAGTTTACGTGCCAGCGGGCGGCCCCAGCATTTT.

The J gene is TRBJ2-7, the V gene TRBV12-3 or TRBV12-4; possibly TRBD1 or TRBD2 for D (6 bases each). Trimming pared 0 bases from V and 5 bases from J, leaving 14 bases between. The CDR3 contains 15 residues. As DNA, the CDR3 is TGTGCCAGCAGTTTAGCTAAGGGGGGTACCCACGAGCAGTACTTC. It codes for CASSLAKGGTHEQYF.